This TCR beta chain was retrieved from a study of cytomegalovirus exposure and HLA in healthy donors. Study-level information: Within an early data release were about 85 million unique TCRs drawn from HLA-typed donors. Study conclusions and caveats: Evidence from a later analysis indicated that most CMV-associated TCR beta chains looked HLA-restricted.

The count of this clone is one. As yet, its antigen is unknown. Per the germline V gene, CDR1 is LGHNA and CDR2 is YNFKEQ. The CDR3 spans 16 residues. The junction had 4 bases not matched to a gene; V was cut back by 2 bases and J by 0 bases. This PCR relied on a set of 60 Vbeta primers and 13 Jbeta primers. Measured with immunoSEQ multiplex PCR; TCRdb has only the in-frame clones, and not every one. The table has around 58,000 clones, 70% to 75% seen once. This chain links TRBV4-2 with TRBJ2-3; the match to TRBD2 covers 8 bases. The sample consisted of PBMCs. The TCR sequence derives from a man in his forties or fifties in good health and CMV-seropositive. The CDR3 loop reads CASSQTSGPSTDTQYF. DNA of the CDR3: TGTGCCAGCAGCCAAACTAGCGGACCTAGCACAGATACGCAGTATTTT.